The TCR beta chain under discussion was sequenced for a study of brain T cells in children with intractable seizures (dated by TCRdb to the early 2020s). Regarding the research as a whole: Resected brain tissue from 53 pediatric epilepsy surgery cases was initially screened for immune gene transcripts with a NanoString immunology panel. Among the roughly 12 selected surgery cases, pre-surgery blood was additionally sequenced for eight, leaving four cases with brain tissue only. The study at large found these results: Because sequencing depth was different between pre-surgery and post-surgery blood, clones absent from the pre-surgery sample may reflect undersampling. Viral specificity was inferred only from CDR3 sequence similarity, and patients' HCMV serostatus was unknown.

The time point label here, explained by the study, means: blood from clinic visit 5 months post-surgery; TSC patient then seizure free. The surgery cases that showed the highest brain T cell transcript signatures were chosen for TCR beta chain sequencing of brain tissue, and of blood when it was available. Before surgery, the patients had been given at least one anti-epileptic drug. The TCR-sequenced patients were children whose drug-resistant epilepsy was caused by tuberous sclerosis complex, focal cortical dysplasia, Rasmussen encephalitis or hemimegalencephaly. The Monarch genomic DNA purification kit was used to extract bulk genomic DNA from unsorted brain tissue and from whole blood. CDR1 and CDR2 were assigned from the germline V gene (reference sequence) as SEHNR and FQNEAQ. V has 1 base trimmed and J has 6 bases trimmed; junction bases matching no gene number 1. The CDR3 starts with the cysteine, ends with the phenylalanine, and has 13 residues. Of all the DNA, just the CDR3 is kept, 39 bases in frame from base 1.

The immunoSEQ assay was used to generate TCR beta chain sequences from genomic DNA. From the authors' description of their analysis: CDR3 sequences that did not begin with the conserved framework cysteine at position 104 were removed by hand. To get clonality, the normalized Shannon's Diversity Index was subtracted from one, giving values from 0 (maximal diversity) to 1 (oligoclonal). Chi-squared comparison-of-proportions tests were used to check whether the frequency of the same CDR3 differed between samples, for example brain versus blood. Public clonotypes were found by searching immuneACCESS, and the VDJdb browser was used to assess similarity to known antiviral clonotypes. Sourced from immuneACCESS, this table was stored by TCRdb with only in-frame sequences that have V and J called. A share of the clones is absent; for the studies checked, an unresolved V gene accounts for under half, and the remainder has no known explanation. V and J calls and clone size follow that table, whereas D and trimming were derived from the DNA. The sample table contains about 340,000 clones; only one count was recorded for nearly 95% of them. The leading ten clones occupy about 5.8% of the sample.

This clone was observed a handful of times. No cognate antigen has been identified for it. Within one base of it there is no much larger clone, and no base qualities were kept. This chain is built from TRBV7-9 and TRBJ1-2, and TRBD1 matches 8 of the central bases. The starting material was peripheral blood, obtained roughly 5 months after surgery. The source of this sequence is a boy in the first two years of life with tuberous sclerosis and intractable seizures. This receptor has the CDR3 CASSLGTGNGYTF. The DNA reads TGTGCCAGCAGCTTAGGGACAGGGAATGGCTACACCTTC.